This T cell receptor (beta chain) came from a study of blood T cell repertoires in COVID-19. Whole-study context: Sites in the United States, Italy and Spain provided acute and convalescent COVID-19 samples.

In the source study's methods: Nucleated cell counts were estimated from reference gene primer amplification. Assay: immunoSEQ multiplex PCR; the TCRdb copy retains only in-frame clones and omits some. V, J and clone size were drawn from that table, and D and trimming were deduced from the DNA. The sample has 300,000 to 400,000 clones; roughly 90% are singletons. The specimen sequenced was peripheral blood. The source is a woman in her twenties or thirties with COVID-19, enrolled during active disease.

In DNA form, the CDR3 reads TGTGCCAGCAGTGAAAACGAGGGCTACACCTTC. This translates into CASSENEGYTF. This chain uses TRBV6-1 with TRBJ1-2; D ambiguous. The V and J ends lost 2 bases and 8 bases respectively, with 6 bases between them. This CDR3 is built from 11 residues. Germline CDR1 MNHNS, CDR2 SASEGT.